This T cell receptor (beta chain) was profiled in a study of blood T cell repertoires in COVID-19. On the study more broadly: The United States, Italy and Spain supplied acute and convalescent COVID-19 samples. PBMCs, B-cell-depleted T cells, or T cells provided the cDNA or gDNA that made up the material.

The germline V gene encodes CDR1 SGHTA and CDR2 FQGNSA. Deletions cut 4 bases from V and 3 bases from J, with 13 bases between. The length of the CDR3 is 15 residues. Source study methods: Reference gene primer amplification in the assay estimated nucleated cell counts. TCRdb keeps only in-frame clones here, not all; method: immunoSEQ multiplex PCR. V and J calls and clone size are copied from that table; D and trimming were computed from the DNA. The repertoire has 250,000 to 300,000 clones, less than 90% of them found once; the top ten carry roughly 2%. The V and J genes are TRBV7-2 and TRBJ1-5; no clear D gene. The receptor's source is a young man with active or convalescent COVID-19. Material for sequencing was peripheral blood. In nucleotides, the CDR3 is TGTGCCAGCAGCTCCCAATCAGTCTTCAATCAGCCCCAGCATTTT. Translated, it gives CASSSQSVFNQPQHF.